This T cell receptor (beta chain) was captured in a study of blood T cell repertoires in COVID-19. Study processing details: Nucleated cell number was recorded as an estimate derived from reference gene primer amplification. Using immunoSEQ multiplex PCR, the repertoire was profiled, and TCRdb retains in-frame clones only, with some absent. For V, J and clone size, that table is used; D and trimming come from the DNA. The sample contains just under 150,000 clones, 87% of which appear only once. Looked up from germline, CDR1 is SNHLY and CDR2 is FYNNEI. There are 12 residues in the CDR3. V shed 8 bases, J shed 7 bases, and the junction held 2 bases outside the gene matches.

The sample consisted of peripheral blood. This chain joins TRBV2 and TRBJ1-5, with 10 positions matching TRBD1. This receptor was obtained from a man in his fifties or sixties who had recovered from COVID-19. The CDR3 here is CASGTGAQPQHF. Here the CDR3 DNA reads TGTGCCAGCGGGACAGGGGCACAGCCCCAGCATTTT.